This T cell receptor (beta chain) was sequenced in a study of cytomegalovirus exposure and HLA in healthy donors. Concerning this clone itself: Its antigen remains unidentified.

Only in-frame clones appear in the TCRdb table, and some are missing; sequencing was by immunoSEQ multiplex PCR. The sample contains fewer than 150,000 clones, 86% of which appear only once. Trimming at V came to 4 bases and at J to 4 bases, leaving 8 bases not matched to a gene. CDR1 SGHRS and CDR2 YFSETQ come from the germline V gene. CDR3 length: 15 residues. Regarding the study as a whole: The classifier reportedly diagnosed cytomegalovirus status with high sensitivity and specificity. The investigators catalogued 150 to 200 TCR beta chains as cytomegalovirus-associated.

Donors came from a validation cohort of some 130 subjects, distinct from the first 666-subject cohort. V is TRBV5-1 and J is TRBJ2-1, with TRBD1 matching over 7 bases. The receptor was isolated from a man aged 18 to 30 in good health and CMV-seronegative. Material: PBMCs. CDR3 nucleotide sequence: TGCGCCAGCAGCCTGTCGGGACAGAGTTACAATGAGCAGTTCTTC. It is translated as CASSLSGQSYNEQFF.